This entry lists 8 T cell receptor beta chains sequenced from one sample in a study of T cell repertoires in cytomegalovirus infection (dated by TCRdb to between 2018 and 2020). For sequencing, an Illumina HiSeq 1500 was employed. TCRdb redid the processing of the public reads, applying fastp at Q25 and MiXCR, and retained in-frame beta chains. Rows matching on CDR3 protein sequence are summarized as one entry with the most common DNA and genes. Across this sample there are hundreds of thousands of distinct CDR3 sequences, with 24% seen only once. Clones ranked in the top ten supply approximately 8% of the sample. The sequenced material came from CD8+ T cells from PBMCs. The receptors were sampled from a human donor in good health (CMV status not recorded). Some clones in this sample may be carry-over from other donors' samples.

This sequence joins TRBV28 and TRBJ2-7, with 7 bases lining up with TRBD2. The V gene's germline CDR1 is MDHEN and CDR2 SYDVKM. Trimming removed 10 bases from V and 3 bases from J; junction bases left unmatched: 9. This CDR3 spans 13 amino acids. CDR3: CATSNGGVYEQYV. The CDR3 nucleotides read TGTGCCACCTCGAATGGGGGGGTCTACGAGCAGTACGTC.

The CDR3 DNA reads TGCAGTGCTATCGTGACAACGAGCTCCTACGAGCAGTACTTC. Translating gives CSAIVTTSSYEQYF. This chain links TRBV20-1 with TRBJ2-7; D call uncertain. Germline assignment: CDR1 DFQATT and CDR2 SNEGSKA (reference sequence). The V and J ends lost 4 bases and 0 bases respectively, with 13 bases between them. This CDR3 is 14 amino acids long.

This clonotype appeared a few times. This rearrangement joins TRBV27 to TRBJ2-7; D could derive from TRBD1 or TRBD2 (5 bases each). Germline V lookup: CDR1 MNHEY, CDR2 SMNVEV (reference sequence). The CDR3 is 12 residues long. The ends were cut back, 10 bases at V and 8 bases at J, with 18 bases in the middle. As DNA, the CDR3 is TGTGCCACCGCATCCCCGGGACGTAAGCAGTACTTC. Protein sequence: CATASPGRKQYF.

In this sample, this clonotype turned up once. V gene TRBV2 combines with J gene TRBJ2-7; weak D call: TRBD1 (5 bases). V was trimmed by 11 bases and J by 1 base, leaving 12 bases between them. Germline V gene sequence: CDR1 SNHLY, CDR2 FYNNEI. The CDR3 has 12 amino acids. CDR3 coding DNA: TGTGCCTGGGGCCAACGATCCTACGAGCAGTACGTC. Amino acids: CAWGQRSYEQYV.

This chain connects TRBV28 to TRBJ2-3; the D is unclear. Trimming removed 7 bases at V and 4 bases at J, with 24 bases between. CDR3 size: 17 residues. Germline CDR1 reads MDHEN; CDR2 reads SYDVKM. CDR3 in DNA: TGTGCCAGCACCTTAACGAGTGGAGACGTAACGGCAGATACGCAGTATTTT. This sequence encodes CASTLTSGDVTADTQYF. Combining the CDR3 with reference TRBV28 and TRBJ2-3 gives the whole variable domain DVKVTQSSRYLVKRTGEKVFLECVQDMDHENMFWYRQDPGLGLRLIYFSYDVKMKEKGDIPEGYSVSREKKERFSLILESASTNQTSMYLCASTLTSGDVTADTQYFGPGTRLTVL.

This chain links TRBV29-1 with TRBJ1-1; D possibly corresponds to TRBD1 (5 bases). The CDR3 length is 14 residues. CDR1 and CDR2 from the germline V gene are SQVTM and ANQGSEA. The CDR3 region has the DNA TGCACCGTGGGGCCGGGTCCTAAGAACACTGAAGCTTTCTTT. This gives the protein CTVGPGPKNTEAFF. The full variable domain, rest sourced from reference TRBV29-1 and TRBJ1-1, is SAVISQKPSRDICQRGTSLTIQCQVDSQVTMMFWYRQQPGQSLTLIATANQGSEATYESGFVIDKFPISRPNLTFSTLTVSNMSPEDSSIYLCTVGPGPKNTEAFFGQGTRLTVV.

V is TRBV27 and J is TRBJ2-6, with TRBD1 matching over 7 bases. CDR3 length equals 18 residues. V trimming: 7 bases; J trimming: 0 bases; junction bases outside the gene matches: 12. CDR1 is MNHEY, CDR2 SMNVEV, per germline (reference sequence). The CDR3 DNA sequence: TGTGCCAGCACCTACGCGCAGGGGGTCATCTCTGGGGCCAACGTCCTGACTTTC. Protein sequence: CASTYAQGVISGANVLTF.

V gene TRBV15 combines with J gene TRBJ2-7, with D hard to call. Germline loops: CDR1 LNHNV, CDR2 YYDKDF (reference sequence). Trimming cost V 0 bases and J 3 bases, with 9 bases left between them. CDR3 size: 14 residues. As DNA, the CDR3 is TGTGCCACCAGCAGAGATCGGGCAGGCTACGAGCAGTACTTC. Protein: CATSRDRAGYEQYF.